The clone carrying this TCR beta chain was detected once. Its matching antigen is unknown. The data originate from a study of cytomegalovirus exposure and HLA in healthy donors. V lost 8 bases to trimming and J lost 4 bases; unmatched junction nucleotides: 14. Germline V gene lookup returns CDR1 SNHLY and CDR2 FYNNEI. The CDR3 length is 17 residues. Study-wide results and limits: Associated with cytomegalovirus, according to the listing, were 150 to 200 TCR beta chains. Association of under 20,000 TCR beta sequences with HLA alleles was found at 0.05 false discovery rate in a later analysis.

PCR amplification relied on 60 Vbeta primers (plus 13 Jbeta primers). The repertoire was sequenced with immunoSEQ multiplex PCR; TCRdb's copy has only in-frame clones and lacks some. The data hold some 220,000 clones, with about 85% observed a single time. The rearrangement links TRBV2 to TRBJ2-3, with 11 positions matching TRBD2. The material sequenced was PBMCs. The TCR originated in a girl aged 2-9 years in good health and CMV-seronegative. This CDR3 reads CASPPRGLSGRADTQYF. The CDR3 coding sequence is TGTGCCAGCCCCCCGAGGGGCCTTAGCGGGAGGGCAGATACGCAGTATTTT.